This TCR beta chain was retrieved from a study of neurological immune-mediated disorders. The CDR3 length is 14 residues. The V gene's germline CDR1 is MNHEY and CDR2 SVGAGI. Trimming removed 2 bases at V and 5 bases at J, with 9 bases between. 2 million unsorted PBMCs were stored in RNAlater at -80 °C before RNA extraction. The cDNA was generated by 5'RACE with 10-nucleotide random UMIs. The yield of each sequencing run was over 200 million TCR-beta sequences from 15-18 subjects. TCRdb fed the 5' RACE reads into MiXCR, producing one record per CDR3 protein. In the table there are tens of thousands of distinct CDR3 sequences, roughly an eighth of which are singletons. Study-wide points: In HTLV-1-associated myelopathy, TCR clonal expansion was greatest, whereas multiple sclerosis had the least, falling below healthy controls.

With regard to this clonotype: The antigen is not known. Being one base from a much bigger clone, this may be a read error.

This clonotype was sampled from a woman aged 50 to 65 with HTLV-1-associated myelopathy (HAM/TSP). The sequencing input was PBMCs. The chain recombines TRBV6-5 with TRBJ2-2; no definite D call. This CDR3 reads CASSYERWTGELFF. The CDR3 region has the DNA TGTGCCAGCAGTTACGAGAGGTGGACCGGGGAGCTGTTTTTT.